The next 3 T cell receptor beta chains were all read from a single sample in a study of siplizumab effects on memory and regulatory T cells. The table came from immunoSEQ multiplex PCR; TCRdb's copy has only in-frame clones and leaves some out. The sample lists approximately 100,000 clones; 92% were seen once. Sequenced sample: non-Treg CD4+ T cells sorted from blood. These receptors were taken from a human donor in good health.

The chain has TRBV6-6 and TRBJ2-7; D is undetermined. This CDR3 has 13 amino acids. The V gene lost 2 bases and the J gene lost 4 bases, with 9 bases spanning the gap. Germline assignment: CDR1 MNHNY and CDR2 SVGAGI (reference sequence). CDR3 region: CASSYLGRYEQYF. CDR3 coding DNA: TGTGCCAGCAGTTACCTGGGTAGGTACGAGCAGTACTTC.

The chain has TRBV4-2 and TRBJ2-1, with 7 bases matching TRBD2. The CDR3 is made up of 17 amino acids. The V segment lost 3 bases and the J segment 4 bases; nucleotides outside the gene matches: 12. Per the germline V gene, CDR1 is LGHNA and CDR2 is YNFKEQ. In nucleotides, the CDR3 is TGTGCCAGCAGCCAGGACCGAGCGGGACGGGTATACAATGAGCAGTTCTTC. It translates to CASSQDRAGRVYNEQFF.

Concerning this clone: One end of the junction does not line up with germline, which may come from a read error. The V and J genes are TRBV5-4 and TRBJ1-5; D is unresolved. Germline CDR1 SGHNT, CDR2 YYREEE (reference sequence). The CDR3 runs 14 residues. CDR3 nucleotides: TGCGCCAGCAGCCAAGATCTGAACAATCAGCCCCAGCATTTT. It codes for CASSQDLNNQPQHF.